The 4 T cell receptor beta chains presented below share a single source sample, sequenced in a study of T cells in women clearing cervical HPV infection. Repertoires were generated with immunoSEQ multiplex PCR, while TCRdb's copy carries only in-frame clones and drops some. The sample table sets out roughly 35,000 clones. The specimen sequenced was blood buffy coat. The receptors originated from a woman aged 18 to 75 with a cervical HPV16 infection that either progressed to CIN3+ or cleared (not recorded which).

The covered CDR3 bases are TGTGCCAGCAGCCGGGGTGACCTGGGGACC. Its protein product is CASSRGDLGT. The whole CDR3 protein is CASSRGDLGTQYF. The chain recombines TRBV28 with TRBJ2-5; weak D call: TRBD2 (5 bases). The CDR3 end lies 3 residues beyond the end of the read and is filled in from the germline J gene. V lost 6 bases, J lost 7 bases, and 15 bases lay in between. Germline values: CDR1 MDHEN, CDR2 SYDVKM. The CDR3 totals 13 residues. Using reference TRBV28 and TRBJ2-5 for the parts outside the CDR3, the full variable domain is DVKVTQSSRYLVKRTGEKVFLECVQDMDHENMFWYRQDPGLGLRLIYFSYDVKMKEKGDIPEGYSVSREKKERFSLILESASTNQTSMYLCASSRGDLGTQYFGPGTRLLVL.

Comment on this clone: The read gets to within 3 residues of the CDR3 end, and the germline J gene fills in the rest. V is TRBV5-6 and J is TRBJ1-4, with a possible D match to TRBD1 (5 bases). Germline V gene sequence: CDR1 SGHDT, CDR2 YYEEEE. The CDR3 is 12 amino acids. The sequenced part of the CDR3 DNA is TGTGCCAGCAGCTTAGGGGTCTCACCA. It codes for CASSLGVSP. The whole CDR3 protein reads CASSLGVSPLFF.

Note on this clone: The read halts 3 residues ahead of the CDR3 end, with the missing end drawn from the germline J gene. The chain links TRBV20-1 to TRBJ2-1; TRBD1 matches 7 bases. Trimming took 1 base from V and 2 from J; bases not matched to a gene: 8. This CDR3 region has 16 residues. In germline, CDR1 is DFQATT, CDR2 SNEGSKA (reference sequence). The CDR3: CSARGSNDRAYNEQFF. CDR3 DNA (partial): TGCAGTGCTAGAGGATCAAACGACAGGGCCTACAATGAG.

This clone is labeled medium-sized based on frequency. CDR3 DNA (partial): TGTGCCAGCAGCCTTAGTGGGGCCTACAGGGGGCCGCTTTATAGCAATCAGCCC. Amino acid sequence: CASSLSGAYRGPLYSNQP. The entire CDR3 protein reads CASSLSGAYRGPLYSNQPQHF. V and J are TRBV4-2 and TRBJ1-5, with 9 bases identical to TRBD1. Sequencing ends 3 residues short of the CDR3 end; the germline J gene provides the rest. There are 21 residues in the CDR3. Germline V gene data show CDR1 as LGHNA and CDR2 as YNFKEQ. V lost 4 bases to trimming and J lost 0 bases; unmatched junction nucleotides: 19.